This TCR beta chain appears in the sequencing data of a study of identical twins. Healthy Caucasians supplied all donations. This clonotype has a count of ten or more. One entry per CDR3 protein results from TCRdb running MiXCR on the 5' RACE reads. This sample yields under 300,000 distinct CDR3 sequences, of which 5.5% to 7.5% are seen a single time; roughly 15% belongs to the top ten. Separately, the same data were catalogued under a study of T cells expressing NK-cell markers. This second study says: With an anti-gamma-delta TCR antibody, sorting in several experiments was kept to alpha-beta TCR T cells. A handful of donors carried dominant NKG2C+ clonotypes that made up about 1.0-7.0% of their CD8+ T cells.

Sequencing was done on a sample of CD8+ T cells sorted from blood. This clonotype was sampled from a woman aged 18-30 years in good health.

For the CDR3, the DNA is TGTGCCAGCTCATTCCCAGCGGGAGTCCAGACAGATACGCAGTATTTT. This translates into CASSFPAGVQTDTQYF. The chain is built from TRBV12-3 or TRBV12-4 and TRBJ2-3; 8 nucleotides line up with TRBD2. The V and J ends lost 8 bases and 3 bases, in that order; junction bases with no gene match: 13. This CDR3 is 16 amino acids long.